This T cell receptor beta chain appears in the sequencing data of a study of metastatic and nonmetastatic thyroid tumors. MiXCR reprocessed the PCR reads for TCRdb. In the table there are 25,000 to 30,000 clones, around a sixth of which are singletons. None of the patients had undergone any treatment ahead of thyroid surgery. The CDR3 length is 16 residues. V lost 5 bases, J lost 5 bases, and 11 bases stayed unmatched. Germline values: CDR1 DFQATT, CDR2 SNEGSKA (reference sequence). The sequencing sample was made of blood. The chain uses TRBV20-1 and TRBJ1-4, with TRBD1 identical over 10 bases. The TCR was taken from a female donor with papillary thyroid cancer or a benign thyroid nodule (not recorded which). Some clones in this sample may be carry-over from other donors' samples. CDR3 in amino acids: CSAGQGGTGGNEKLFF. The CDR3 nucleotides are TGCAGTGCTGGACAGGGGGGGACGGGAGGAAATGAAAAACTGTTTTTT.